This TCR beta chain was profiled in a study of OX40 agonist ivuxolimab in advanced cancers. As for the study more broadly: Ivuxolimab was a fully human IgG2 agonistic monoclonal antibody targeting the costimulatory receptor OX40 (CD134). Intravenous ivuxolimab was administered to patients every 2 weeks at six dose levels: 0.01, 0.1, 0.3, 1.5, 3 and 10 mg/kg. Among the approximately 50 dose-escalation patients, roughly 20 had hepatocellular carcinoma, roughly 15 melanoma, 9 renal cell carcinoma and 9 head and neck cancer. In the dose-escalation cohort, 82.7% of patients were male, and the mean age was approximately 60 years, with a range of 23 to 79. Prior anti-PD-1, anti-PD-L1 or anti-CTLA-4 therapy was permitted, and checkpoint inhibitors had been received by around 39% of dose-escalation patients. Partial responses were achieved by three dose-escalation patients, of whom one had hepatocellular carcinoma and two had cutaneous melanoma. Peripheral TCRbeta sequencing was intended to test whether TCR sequence diversity was altered and clonal T-cell expansion was caused by ivuxolimab. The monotherapy dose-escalation portion (N of about 52 patients) of the phase I ivuxolimab trial is reported in the paper. Broad study findings and their caveats: After ivuxolimab, CD8+ T cells had more expanded clones than CD4+ T cells on average. Antigen specificity was not determined for the clonally expanded peripheral T cells. In partial responders in the 0.1-3.0 mg/kg groups, normalized peripheral clonal expansion was found to be among the lowest, especially among CD8+ T cells. At doses from 0.1 to 3.0 mg/kg, clonal expansion was seen in both CD4+ and CD8+ blood T cells between baseline and week 6. Low levels of normalized T-cell clonal expansion were also seen in some patients who did not respond.

Patients with a history of autoimmune disease or receiving systemic immunosuppression were excluded from the trial. Peripheral blood for TCR sequencing was collected from all dose cohorts at baseline, on cycle 4 day 1, and on cycle 7 day 1. Samples were obtained from an open-label, multicenter, first-in-human phase I dose-escalation trial of ivuxolimab. Adults with locally advanced or metastatic melanoma, renal cell, hepatocellular, or head and neck squamous cell carcinoma were enrolled in the trial. Before TCR sequencing, CD4+ and CD8+ T cells were separately sorted from peripheral blood. Trimming leaves V shorter by 3 bases and J shorter by 1 base, with the junction holding 4 bases beyond the gene matches. The CDR3, cysteine through phenylalanine, is 15 amino acids long. The DNA shown is the 45-base CDR3, in frame from base 1. Looking up the germline V gene (reference sequence) yields CDR1 GTSNPN and CDR2 SVGIG.

For sequencing of the TCRbeta CDR3 region, genomic DNA was extracted from the sorted cells. The immunoSEQ Assay was used for sequencing of TCRbeta CDR3 regions. What TCRdb holds here is the immuneACCESS table cut down to in-frame rearrangements. Part of the clones is not present; checked against another copy, under half of the missing clones reflect an unresolved V gene, and the others are unexplained. In all, the sample holds about 85,000 clones, and roughly four fifths of those were seen once. Of the sample, 6% to 8.5% is held by the ten largest clones. This clone occurred once. No cognate antigen has been identified for it. One base away there is no much larger clone; base qualities are not given.

The receptor was derived from an adult with an advanced solid tumor such as melanoma, head and neck, liver or kidney cancer. The sequence links TRBV30 to TRBJ2-2; 8 central nucleotides agree with TRBD1. The starting material was CD4+ or CD8+ T cells sorted from blood, obtained in a trial of the OX40 agonist ivuxolimab. The bases are TGTGCCTGGAGCGCCGGGACAGGGAACACCGGGGAGCTGTTTTTT. Translation gives CAWSAGTGNTGELFF. Reference TRBV30 and TRBJ2-2 proteins supply the regions before and after the CDR3; the full variable domain is: SQTIHQWPATLVQPVGSPLSLECTVEGTSNPNLYWYRQAAGRGLQLLFYSVGIGQISSEVPQNLSASRPQDRQFILSSKKLLLSDSGFYLCAWSAGTGNTGELFFGEGSRLTVL.